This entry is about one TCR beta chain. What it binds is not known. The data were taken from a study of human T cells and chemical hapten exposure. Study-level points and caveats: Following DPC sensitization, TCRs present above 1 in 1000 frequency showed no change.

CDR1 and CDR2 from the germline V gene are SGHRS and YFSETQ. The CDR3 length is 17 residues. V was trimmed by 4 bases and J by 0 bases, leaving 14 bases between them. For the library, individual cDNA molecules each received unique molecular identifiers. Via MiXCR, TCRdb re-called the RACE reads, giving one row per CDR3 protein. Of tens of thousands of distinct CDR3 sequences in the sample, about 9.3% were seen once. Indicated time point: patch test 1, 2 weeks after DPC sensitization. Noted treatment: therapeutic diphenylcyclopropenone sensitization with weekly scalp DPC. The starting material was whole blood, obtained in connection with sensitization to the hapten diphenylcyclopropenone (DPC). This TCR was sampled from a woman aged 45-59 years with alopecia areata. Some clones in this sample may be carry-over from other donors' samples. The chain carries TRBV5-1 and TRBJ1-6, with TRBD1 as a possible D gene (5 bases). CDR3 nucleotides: TGCGCCAGCAGCCCGACGGGGGTACTCTCCTATAATTCACCCCTCCACTTT. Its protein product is CASSPTGVLSYNSPLHF.